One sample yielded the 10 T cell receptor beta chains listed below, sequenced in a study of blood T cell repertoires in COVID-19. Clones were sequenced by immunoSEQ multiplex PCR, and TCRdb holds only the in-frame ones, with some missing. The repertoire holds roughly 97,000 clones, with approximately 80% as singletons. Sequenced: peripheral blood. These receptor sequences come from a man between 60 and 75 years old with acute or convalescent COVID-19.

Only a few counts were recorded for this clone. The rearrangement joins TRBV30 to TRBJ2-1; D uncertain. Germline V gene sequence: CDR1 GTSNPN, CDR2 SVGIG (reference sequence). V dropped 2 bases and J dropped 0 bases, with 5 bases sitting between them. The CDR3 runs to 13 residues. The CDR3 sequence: CAWSFSSYNEQFF. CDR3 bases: TGTGCCTGGAGTTTCAGCTCCTACAATGAGCAGTTCTTC.

This CDR3 is CASSQTGTGRESYTF. The DNA of the CDR3 is TGCGCCAGCAGCCAAACCGGGACAGGCCGCGAGAGCTACACCTTC. This chain links TRBV4-1 with TRBJ1-2; TRBD1 aligns across 8 bases. The CDR3 consists of 15 residues. J lost 9 bases, V lost 2 bases, and 11 bases had no gene match. CDR1 and CDR2 from the germline V gene are MGHRA and YSYEKL.

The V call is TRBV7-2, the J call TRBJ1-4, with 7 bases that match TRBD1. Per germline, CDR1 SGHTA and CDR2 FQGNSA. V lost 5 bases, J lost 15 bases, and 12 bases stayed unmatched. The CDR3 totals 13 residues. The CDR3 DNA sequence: TGTGCCAGCAGCACAGGCCATGGACAGGTGGTGTTTTTT. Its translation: CASSTGHGQVVFF. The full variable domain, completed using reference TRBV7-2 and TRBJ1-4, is GAGVSQSPSNKVTEKGKDVELRCDPISGHTALYWYRQSLGQGLEFLIYFQGNSAPDKSGLPSDRFSAERTGGSVSTLTIQRTQQEDSAVYLCASSTGHGQVVFFGSGTQLSVL.

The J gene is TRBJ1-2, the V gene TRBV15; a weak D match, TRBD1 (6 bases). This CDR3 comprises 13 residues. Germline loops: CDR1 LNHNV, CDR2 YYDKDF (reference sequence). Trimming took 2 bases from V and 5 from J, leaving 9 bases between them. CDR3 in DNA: TGTGCCACCAGCAGAATCCAGGGGTATGGCTACACCTTC. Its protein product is CATSRIQGYGYTF.

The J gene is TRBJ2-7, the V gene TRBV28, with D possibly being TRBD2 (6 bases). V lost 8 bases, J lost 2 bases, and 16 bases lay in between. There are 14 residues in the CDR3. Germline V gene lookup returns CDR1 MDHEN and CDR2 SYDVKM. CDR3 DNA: TGTGCCAGCTGTGGAGGGGAAGAGGCCTACGAGCAGTACTTC. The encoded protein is CASCGGEEAYEQYF. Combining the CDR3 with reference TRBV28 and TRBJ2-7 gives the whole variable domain DVKVTQSSRYLVKRTGEKVFLECVQDMDHENMFWYRQDPGLGLRLIYFSYDVKMKEKGDIPEGYSVSREKKERFSLILESASTNQTSMYLCASCGGEEAYEQYFGPGTRLTVT.

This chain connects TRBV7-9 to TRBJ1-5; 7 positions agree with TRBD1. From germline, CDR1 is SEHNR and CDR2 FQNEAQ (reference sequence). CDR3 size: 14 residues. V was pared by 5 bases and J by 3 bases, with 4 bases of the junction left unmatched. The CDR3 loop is CASSPGQLNQPQHF. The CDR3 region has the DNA TGTGCCAGCAGCCCGGGACAGCTCAATCAGCCCCAGCATTTT.

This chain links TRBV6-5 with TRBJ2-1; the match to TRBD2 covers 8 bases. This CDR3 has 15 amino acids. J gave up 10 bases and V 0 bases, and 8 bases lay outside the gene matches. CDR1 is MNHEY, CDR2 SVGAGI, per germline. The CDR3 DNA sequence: TGTGCCAGCAGTTACTCGGGACTAGATGTGAGGGAGCAGTTCTTC. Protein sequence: CASSYSGLDVREQFF.

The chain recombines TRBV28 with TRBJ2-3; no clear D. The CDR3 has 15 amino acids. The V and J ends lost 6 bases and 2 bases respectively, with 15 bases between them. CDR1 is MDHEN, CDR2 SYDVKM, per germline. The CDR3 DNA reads TGTGCCAGCAGACAAAGATTACAGTACACAGATACGCAGTATTTT. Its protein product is CASRQRLQYTDTQYF.

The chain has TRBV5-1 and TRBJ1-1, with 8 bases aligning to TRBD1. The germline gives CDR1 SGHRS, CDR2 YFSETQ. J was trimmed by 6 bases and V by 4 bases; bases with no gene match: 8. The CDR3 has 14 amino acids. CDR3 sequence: CASSIGQGGAEAFF. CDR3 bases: TGCGCCAGCAGCATCGGACAGGGAGGCGCTGAAGCTTTCTTT.

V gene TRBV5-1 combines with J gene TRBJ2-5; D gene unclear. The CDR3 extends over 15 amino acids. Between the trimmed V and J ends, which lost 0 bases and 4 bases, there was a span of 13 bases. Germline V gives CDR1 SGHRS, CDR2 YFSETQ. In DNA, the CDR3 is TGCGCCAGCAGCTTGGGTAGCCCTTTGGGAGAGACCCAGTACTTC. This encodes CASSLGSPLGETQYF. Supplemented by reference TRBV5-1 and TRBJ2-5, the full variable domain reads KAGVTQTPRYLIKTRGQQVTLSCSPISGHRSVSWYQQTPGQGLQFLFEYFSETQRNKGNFPGRFSGRQFSNSRSEMNVSTLELGDSALYLCASSLGSPLGETQYFGPGTRLLVL.